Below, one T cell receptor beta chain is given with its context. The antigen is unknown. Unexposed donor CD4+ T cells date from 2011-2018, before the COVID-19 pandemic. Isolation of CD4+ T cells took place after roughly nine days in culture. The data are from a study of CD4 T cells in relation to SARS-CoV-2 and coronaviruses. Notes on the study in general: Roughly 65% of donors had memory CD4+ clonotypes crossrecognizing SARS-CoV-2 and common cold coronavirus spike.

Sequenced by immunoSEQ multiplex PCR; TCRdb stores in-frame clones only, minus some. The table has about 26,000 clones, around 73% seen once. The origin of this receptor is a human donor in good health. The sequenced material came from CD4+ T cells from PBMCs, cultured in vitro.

The CDR3 spells CASSLGDRASYEQYF. CDR3 in DNA: TGCGCCAGCAGCTTGGGGGACAGGGCTTCCTACGAGCAGTACTTC. This rearrangement joins TRBV5-1 to TRBJ2-7; 9 nucleotides agree with TRBD1. The CDR3 totals 15 residues. V gave up 0 bases and J gave up 1 base; unmatched junction bases: 2. The V gene's germline CDR1 is SGHRS and CDR2 YFSETQ.